The 21 T cell receptor beta chains in this list originate from one sample, sequenced in a study of blood T cell repertoires in COVID-19 (dated by TCRdb to about 2020). The library was obtained by the immunoSEQ multiplex PCR assay. TCRdb obtained this table from immuneACCESS and retained in-frame rearrangements with V and J assigned. These tables miss some clones; where compared with another copy, unresolved V genes account for less than half of the shortfall, and the remainder is unexplained. Within this sample are roughly 100,000 clones, with about 80% of them counted one time only. The top ten constitute approximately 13% of the sample. The sequencing input was peripheral blood. Receptors were obtained from a human donor in a cohort sampled during active or convalescent COVID-19.

V usage is TRBV5-6 and J usage is TRBJ2-5; no clear D. The V end was cut by 4 bases, the J end by 2 bases, with 15 bases between. Germline V gene data show CDR1 as SGHDT and CDR2 as YYEEEE. The CDR3 is made up of 15 amino acids. The DNA for the CDR3 is TGTGCCAGCAGCCGAGAGTTGGCGGAACAAGAGACCCAGTACTTC. Translated, it gives CASSRELAEQETQYF.

This rearrangement joins TRBV6-5 to TRBJ2-3; tentatively, D is TRBD2 (5 bases). Germline CDR1 is MNHEY and CDR2 is SVGAGI. The V gene lost 6 bases and the J gene lost 0 bases, with 13 bases spanning the gap. The CDR3 runs 15 residues. This CDR3 reads CASRPTLGSTDTQYF. In DNA form, the CDR3 reads TGTGCCAGCAGGCCCACACTAGGTAGCACAGATACGCAGTATTTT.

The chain joins TRBV5-1 to TRBJ2-3; tentatively, D is TRBD1 (5 bases). Germline values: CDR1 SGHRS, CDR2 YFSETQ. V gave up 0 bases and J gave up 1 base, with 12 bases separating them. The CDR3 consists of 16 residues. The CDR3, as DNA: TGCGCCAGCAGCTTGGAGGGGCATTCTCGCACAGATACGCAGTATTTT. It codes for CASSLEGHSRTDTQYF.

The chain couples TRBV12-3 or TRBV12-4 to TRBJ1-1, with D possibly being TRBD1 (6 bases). The CDR3 length is 11 residues. V was pared by 7 bases and J by 11 bases, with 14 bases between. The CDR3 region is CASTRQVMAFF. Written as DNA, the CDR3 is TGTGCCAGCACCCGACAGGTCATGGCTTTCTTT.

The gene calls are TRBV7-2 and TRBJ1-1; a weak D match, TRBD1 (5 bases). CDR3 size: 15 residues. V dropped 5 bases and J dropped 2 bases, with 15 bases sitting between them. Looked up from germline, CDR1 is SGHTA and CDR2 is FQGNSA. The CDR3, as DNA: TGTGCCAGCAGCCCAAGGGGCACAGTTAACACTGAAGCTTTCTTT. Its protein product is CASSPRGTVNTEAFF.

The chain employs TRBV4-2 and TRBJ1-5; the D is unclear. V was shortened by 1 base and J by 7 bases, with 20 bases between the two germline ends. The germline V gene has CDR1 LGHNA and CDR2 YNFKEQ. The CDR3 loop spans 17 amino acids. The DNA for the CDR3 is TGTGCCAGCAGCCAAGGGGGAGCTAATGTAGGGCCCCAGCCCCAGCATTTT. This encodes CASSQGGANVGPQPQHF.

The chain links TRBV30 to TRBJ1-2; TRBD1 is a possible D gene (6 bases). This CDR3 spans 14 amino acids. The germline V gene has CDR1 GTSNPN and CDR2 SVGIG (reference sequence). V was shortened by 2 bases and J by 10 bases, with 20 bases between the two germline ends. CDR3 nucleotides: TGTGCCTGGAGTATGCCGGGGGGGGCGTTTCTCTACACCTTC. Residues: CAWSMPGGAFLYTF.

V and J are TRBV7-2 and TRBJ2-3, with D maybe TRBD1 (5 bases). Germline CDR1 reads SGHTA; CDR2 reads FQGNSA. The germline V and J ends were trimmed by 3 bases and 6 bases, with 16 bases remaining between them. The CDR3 runs to 15 residues. The CDR3 DNA is TGTGCCAGCAGCTTGCAAAGGGGCCTCTCCGATACGCAGTATTTT. Amino acids: CASSLQRGLSDTQYF.

This clone was detected only once. This chain connects TRBV9 to TRBJ1-6; no definite D call. Trimming pared 0 bases from V and 10 bases from J, leaving 14 bases between. Germline V gene sequence: CDR1 SGDLS, CDR2 YYNGEE. The CDR3 extends over 15 amino acids. The CDR3 region is CASSVAEAGRSPLHF. CDR3 nucleotides: TGTGCCAGCAGCGTAGCTGAGGCGGGGAGGTCACCCCTCCACTTT.

This clone was observed a few times. The rearrangement joins TRBV24-1 to TRBJ1-6; TRBD1 matches at 7 bases. The CDR3 covers 18 residues. V trimming: 3 bases; J trimming: 0 bases; junction bases outside the gene matches: 7. Germline loops: CDR1 KGHDR, CDR2 SFDVKD. The CDR3 DNA reads TGTGCCACCAGTGATCACCCGGGACAGAGCTCCTATAATTCACCCCTCCACTTT. Amino acid sequence: CATSDHPGQSSYNSPLHF.

V usage is TRBV14 and J usage is TRBJ2-2; D is unresolved. CDR1 and CDR2 (germline): SGHDN, FVKESK. The CDR3 consists of 18 residues. Trimming shortened V by 1 base and J by 3 bases, and 18 bases separated the two germline ends. CDR3 sequence (DNA): TGTGCCAGCAGCCAAGTGGGCCGAAAAAATCAGCACACCGGGGAGCTGTTTTTT. This encodes CASSQVGRKNQHTGELFF.

The chain joins TRBV12-3 or TRBV12-4 to TRBJ1-1, with 7 bases matching TRBD1. V was pared by 5 bases and J by 8 bases, with 8 bases of the junction left unmatched. The CDR3 is made up of 13 amino acids. The CDR3 DNA reads as TGTGCCAGCAGTAGGGACAGCCGACAAGAAGCTTTCTTT. This translates into CASSRDSRQEAFF.

The chain links TRBV5-1 to TRBJ1-1, with 8 positions matching TRBD1. Per the germline V gene, CDR1 is SGHRS and CDR2 is YFSETQ. This CDR3 has 16 residues. With V trimmed by 1 base and J by 0 bases, 5 bases remained unmatched. The DNA for the CDR3 is TGCGCCAGCAGCTTGAGAGCAGGGGGCATGAACACTGAAGCTTTCTTT. Translating it yields CASSLRAGGMNTEAFF.

In this sample, this clone turned up a few times. The chain couples TRBV10-3 to TRBJ2-5, with 8 bases that match TRBD2. There are 13 residues in the CDR3. Trimming cost V 6 bases and J 5 bases; bases outside gene matches: 5. Germline V gene sequence: CDR1 ENHRY, CDR2 SYGVKD. The CDR3 loop reads CAIRGPGGETQYF. CDR3 sequence (DNA): TGTGCCATCAGGGGCCCGGGGGGGGAGACCCAGTACTTC.

The chain carries TRBV4-2 and TRBJ1-2; D perhaps matches TRBD1 (5 bases). The CDR3 totals 16 residues. V was clipped by 0 bases and J by 0 bases, with 11 bases between them. Germline V CDR1 and CDR2: LGHNA, YNFKEQ. The CDR3 nucleotides are TGTGCCAGCAGCCAAGAGATGGGGCCAGCTAACTATGGCTACACCTTC. Protein product: CASSQEMGPANYGYTF.

This chain uses TRBV7-2 with TRBJ1-3; D unresolved. The CDR3 extends over 14 amino acids. Germline V gene lookup returns CDR1 SGHTA and CDR2 FQGNSA. The V gene lost 2 bases and the J gene lost 4 bases, with 9 bases spanning the gap. CDR3 region: CASSLSGLGNTIYF. The CDR3 DNA follows: TGTGCCAGCAGCTTAAGTGGGCTCGGAAACACCATATATTTT.

V and J are TRBV4-1 and TRBJ1-3, with D possibly matching TRBD1 (5 bases). The V end was cut by 0 bases, the J end by 4 bases, with 10 bases between. Germline V gene data show CDR1 as MGHRA and CDR2 as YSYEKL. This CDR3 has 15 amino acids. This CDR3 reads CASSQEWTIGNTIYF. The CDR3 DNA is TGCGCCAGCAGCCAAGAATGGACAATCGGAAACACCATATATTTT.

This rearrangement joins TRBV11-2 to TRBJ2-1; 8 nucleotides line up with TRBD2. The V and J ends lost 6 bases and 10 bases, in that order; junction bases with no gene match: 11. Per germline, CDR1 SGHAT and CDR2 FQNNGV. This CDR3 has 14 amino acids. CDR3 nucleotide sequence: TGTGCCAGCAGACTATCGGGGGGGCCAAGGGAGCAGTTCTTC. As protein: CASRLSGGPREQFF.

The chain couples TRBV25-1 to TRBJ2-1; D is possibly TRBD1 (5 bases). The CDR3 runs 15 residues. CDR1 is MGHDK and CDR2 is SYGVNS in the germline V gene. V was shortened by 3 bases and J by 9 bases, with 18 bases between the two germline ends. The DNA for the CDR3 is TGTGCCAGCAGTGAGGCCAGGGAAGGGTATGGTGAGCAGTTCTTC. Amino acid sequence: CASSEAREGYGEQFF.

This clone was detected only once. The gene calls are TRBV2 and TRBJ1-1, with D possibly matching TRBD1 (6 bases). The CDR3 loop spans 16 amino acids. Trimming stripped 2 bases from V and 1 base from J, with 14 bases between. CDR1 and CDR2 (germline): SNHLY, FYNNEI. Written as DNA, the CDR3 is TGTGCCAGCAGTGAAATGAGAGCCAGGGGGAACACTGAAGCTTTCTTT. Translation gives CASSEMRARGNTEAFF.

The chain employs TRBV7-9 and TRBJ2-7; 8 bases line up with TRBD1. V dropped 3 bases and J dropped 2; count of bases not matched to a gene: 3. Germline-derived CDR1 and CDR2 are SEHNR and FQNEAQ (reference sequence). The CDR3 totals 14 residues. The CDR3 region has the DNA TGTGCCAGCAGCTTGGACAGGGCCCCCTACGAGCAGTACTTC. Protein: CASSLDRAPYEQYF. Supplemented by reference TRBV7-9 and TRBJ2-7, the full variable domain reads DTGVSQNPRHKITKRGQNVTFRCDPISEHNRLYWYRQTLGQGPEFLTYFQNEAQLEKSRLLSDRFSAERPKGSFSTLEIQRTEQGDSAMYLCASSLDRAPYEQYFGPGTRLTVT.